These T cell receptor beta chains were read from a single sample in a study of vaccination effects on CD4 cells after COVID-19. These receptors have no known antigen. Clones were sequenced by immunoSEQ multiplex PCR, and TCRdb holds only the in-frame ones, with some missing. Of approximately 40,000 clones listed, 55% to 75% are singletons. This specimen consisted of CD4+ T cells from PBMCs cultured with SARS-CoV-2 spike peptides, obtained before COVID-19 vaccination. The receptors were gathered from a human donor who received a COVID-19 vaccine. The CDR3 runs from the conserved cysteine through the conserved F or W. The D gene is left open where the match is weak. Expanded clones get a size class; other rows say once, few or many, or leave the size out.

j_call	clone_size	v_call	d_call	cdr3_nt	cdr3_aa
TRBJ1-1	few	TRBV6-5	-	TGTGCCAGCAGTTACTCAGGGGGAAACACTGAAGCTTTCTTT	CASSYSGGNTEAFF
TRBJ2-1	-	TRBV7-2	-	TGTGCCAGCAGCTTAGCGGGGAAGAATGAGCAGTTCTTC	CASSLAGKNEQFF
TRBJ2-3	-	TRBV7-9	-	TGTGCCAGCAGTTTTGATCCAGGGCTTGGCACAGATACGCAGTATTTT	CASSFDPGLGTDTQYF
TRBJ2-7	-	TRBV5-4	TRBD1	TGTGCCAGCAGCCCCGGGACAGGGAGATATCGAAACGAGCAGTACTTC	CASSPGTGRYRNEQYF
TRBJ1-2	-	TRBV30	TRBD1	TGTGCCTGGAGTGTAATGCAGTCAGGGGGCGCCCGGAGCTATGGCTACACCTTC	CAWSVMQSGGARSYGYTF
TRBJ2-2	-	TRBV19	-	TGTGCCAGTAGTAGGGGGGAGGCCTTCACCGGGGAGCTGTTTTTT	CASSRGEAFTGELFF
TRBJ2-1	-	TRBV21-1	-	TGTGCCAGCAGCACGACGACAGGTCGGTCCTACAATGAGCAGTTCTTC	CASSTTTGRSYNEQFF
TRBJ2-1	-	TRBV3-1/TRBV3-2	-	TGTGCCAGCAGCGGATCGGGGCCCTACAATGAGCAGTTCTTC	CASSGSGPYNEQFF
TRBJ2-3	-	TRBV6-2/TRBV6-3	TRBD2	TGTGCCAGCAGTCTATTGACTAGCGGGGGGCGATCAGATACGCAGTATTTT	CASSLLTSGGRSDTQYF
TRBJ1-5	few	TRBV30	-	TGTGCCTGGAGTAAACCCAATCAGCCCCAGCATTTT	CAWSKPNQPQHF
TRBJ2-5	-	TRBV5-1	-	TGCGCCAGCAGCCCCGGGACTTCCCAAGAGACCCAGTACTTC	CASSPGTSQETQYF
TRBJ2-7	-	TRBV5-5	-	TGTGCCAGCAGCCCGACGGGAGATAGCTCCTACGAGCAGTACTTC	CASSPTGDSSYEQYF
TRBJ1-2	-	TRBV6-6	TRBD1	TGTGCCAGCAGTCAAAAAGGAGGGTCTTACAGGGGCCAAAACTATGGCTACACCTTC	CASSQKGGSYRGQNYGYTF
TRBJ1-1	-	TRBV18	-	TGTGCCAGCTCACCACGGGTTCCGCGGACTGAAGCTTTCTTT	CASSPRVPRTEAFF
TRBJ1-2	-	TRBV20-1	-	TGCAGTGCTAGTGCGGGTGGCGTCTATGGCTACACCTTC	CSASAGGVYGYTF
TRBJ2-1	-	TRBV29-1	-	TGCAGCGCCCGGACGGGGTCCGAGTACAATGAGCAGTTCTTC	CSARTGSEYNEQFF
TRBJ1-1	-	TRBV2	-	TGTGCCAGCAGTGCTGTATTGGGGAGGTCGGGCACTGAAGCTTTCTTT	CASSAVLGRSGTEAFF
TRBJ2-5	-	TRBV13	TRBD2	TGTGCCAGCAGCTTAGGCCTAGCGGGGGGGCCCGCCGAGACCCAGTACTTC	CASSLGLAGGPAETQYF
TRBJ1-1	-	TRBV19	-	TGTGCCAGTAGCAAGCCCAGGTCGGGCACTGAAGCTTTCTTT	CASSKPRSGTEAFF
TRBJ1-1	-	TRBV19	-	TGTGCCAGTAGTTATACAGGGCCCACTGAAGCTTTCTTT	CASSYTGPTEAFF
TRBJ1-5	few	TRBV7-8	-	TGTGCCAGCAGCTTGTTCTCCGTCGGGGGACAGCCCCAGCATTTT	CASSLFSVGGQPQHF
TRBJ2-1	few	TRBV29-1	TRBD1	TGCAGCGCTGGGACAGGGAGGAATGAGCAGTTCTTC	CSAGTGRNEQFF
TRBJ2-2	few	TRBV3-1/TRBV3-2	-	TGTGCCAGCAGCCCGCTGCTACGGAGCACCGGGGAGCTGTTTTTT	CASSPLLRSTGELFF
TRBJ2-7	-	TRBV5-4	TRBD2	TGTGCCAGCAGCTTGACGGGAGGCAACGAGCAGTACTTC	CASSLTGGNEQYF
TRBJ1-1	few	TRBV5-4	-	TGTGCCAGCAGCTTCCATACCAACACTGAAGCTTTCTTT	CASSFHTNTEAFF
TRBJ2-7	-	TRBV10-3	-	TGTGCCATCAGCGGGAGTTACGAGCAGTACTTC	CAISGSYEQYF
TRBJ2-3	-	TRBV7-9	-	TGTGCCAGCAGCCCCCTGGCAGATACGCAGTATTTT	CASSPLADTQYF
TRBJ1-1	few	TRBV30	TRBD1	TGTGCTGGGGACAGACTCATGAACACTGAAGCTTTCTTT	CAGDRLMNTEAFF
TRBJ2-3	-	TRBV24-1	TRBD2	TGTGCCGTAGGACTAGCGGGCACAGATACGCAGTATTTT	CAVGLAGTDTQYF
TRBJ1-2	-	TRBV6-2/TRBV6-3	-	TGTGCCAGCAGCCAGGGCCTCTATGGCTACACCTTC	CASSQGLYGYTF
TRBJ1-5	once	TRBV6-6	-	TGTGCCAGCAGTTATTCTCCCAATCAGCCCCAGCATTTT	CASSYSPNQPQHF
TRBJ1-6	few	TRBV5-6	-	TGTGCCAGCAGCTCGCCGTTGGACAGAGATTCACCCCTCCACTTT	CASSSPLDRDSPLHF
TRBJ2-4	-	TRBV5-6	-	TGTGCCAGCAGCCCCCGGGTCCGGGGACACATTCAGTACTTC	CASSPRVRGHIQYF
TRBJ1-1	few	TRBV16	-	TGTGCCAGCAGCCAATGGGGCCGGCTGAACACTGAAGCTTTCTTT	CASSQWGRLNTEAFF
TRBJ1-6	-	TRBV21-1	-	TGTGCCAGCAGCAATTATCGTTCGTTGTGGACGGTCGATTCACCCCTCCACTTT	CASSNYRSLWTVDSPLHF
TRBJ1-5	-	TRBV21-1	-	TGTGCCAGCAGCAAAGGGTATCTGGGACAGGGAGTAAATCAGCCCCAGCATTTT	CASSKGYLGQGVNQPQHF
TRBJ1-4	-	TRBV20-1	-	TGCAGTGCTAGAGACGGGGGAAAACTGTTTTTT	CSARDGGKLFF
TRBJ1-1	-	TRBV19	-	TGTGCCAGTAGTACAAACAGGGTGAGGACTGAAGCTTTCTTT	CASSTNRVRTEAFF
TRBJ2-7	-	TRBV6-1	-	TGTGCCAGCAGTGAGGGCTATGATTACGAGCAGTACTTC	CASSEGYDYEQYF
TRBJ2-1	-	TRBV11-2	TRBD1	TGTGCCAGCAGCGCAGACAGGGGCTCCTACAATGAGCAGTTCTTC	CASSADRGSYNEQFF
TRBJ2-7	-	TRBV10-3	TRBD1	TGTGCCATCAGTCCCGGGACAGCCTACGAGCAGTACTTC	CAISPGTAYEQYF
TRBJ2-3	once	TRBV5-6	-	TGTGCCAGCACACGACCCGGCACCACAGATACGCAGTATTTT	CASTRPGTTDTQYF
TRBJ1-1	-	TRBV6-5	-	TGTGCCAGCAGTTACCCACCGGGGGTCGAAGCTTTCTTT	CASSYPPGVEAFF
TRBJ2-5	-	TRBV5-1	-	TGCGCCAGCAGCTTGGGGGGCGGACAGAAAGAGACCCAGTACTTC	CASSLGGGQKETQYF
TRBJ2-1	few	TRBV3-1/TRBV3-2	-	TGTGCCAGCAGCCACGGCTTCAATGAGCAGTTCTTC	CASSHGFNEQFF
TRBJ2-7	-	TRBV3-1/TRBV3-2	TRBD2	TGTGCCAGCAGCCAAGTCGGCGGGAGGGTTGGTGAGCAGTACTTC	CASSQVGGRVGEQYF
TRBJ1-2	-	TRBV12-3/TRBV12-4	-	TGTGCCAGCAGTCCCAGGGTAAACTATGGCTACACCTTC	CASSPRVNYGYTF